The entry below gives a single T cell receptor (beta chain) sequence along with its context. Its target is not known. The study reverse transcribed the entire isolated RNA, so it sequenced expressed TCRB transcripts. The protocol was immunoSEQ multiplex PCR, while the TCRdb copy is restricted to in-frame clones and leaves out a portion. The sample has about 240,000 clones, 25% to 35% seen once. The sample belongs to a study of beta chain features in type 1 diabetes. Overall study results and limits: There was no resolution here of whether HLA type influences TCRB rearrangement.

CDR1 GTSNPN and CDR2 SVGIG come from the germline V gene (reference sequence). The CDR3 consists of 13 residues. Trimming took 8 bases from V and 0 from J, leaving 11 bases between them. The gene calls are TRBV30 and TRBJ1-3, with D perhaps TRBD1 (5 bases). Sequencing used central memory CD4+ T cells from blood. This TCR was sampled from a man aged 25-45 years in good health. This chain's CDR3 is CAMEGISGNTIYF. CDR3 in DNA: TGTGCCATGGAGGGGATCTCTGGAAACACCATATATTTT.